The rows below give T cell receptor beta chains drawn from one sample of a study of CD8 T cells in Susac syndrome. In TCRdb, the immunoSEQ multiplex PCR reads were re-called with MiXCR into one record per CDR3 protein. The repertoire holds some 220,000 distinct CDR3 sequences, with approximately 95% as singletons. The sample was CD4+ T cells from PBMCs. The origin of the receptors is a human donor with multiple sclerosis. The CDR3 runs from the conserved cysteine through the conserved F or W. D genes are given only for firm matches. A row's size may be missing; if present it is once, few, many or a size class.

DNA	CDR3	D	size	V	J
TGTGCCAGCAGTCGAACTAGCGGGGGGTACGAGCAGTACTTC	CASSRTSGGYEQYF	TRBD2	once	TRBV3-1	TRBJ2-7
TGTGCCACCAGTGACGGGACAGGGTTTAGGAATGAGCAGTTCTTC	CATSDGTGFRNEQFF	TRBD1	.	TRBV24-1	TRBJ2-1
TGTGCCAGCAGTTCTGACGGACTCGGCAACTACGAGCAGTACTTC	CASSSDGLGNYEQYF	.	.	TRBV6-5	TRBJ2-7
TGCAGTGCTAGACGTAGCGGGAGCTCCTACAATGAGCAGTTCTTC	CSARRSGSSYNEQFF	TRBD2	.	TRBV20-1	TRBJ2-1
TGTGCCAGCAGCTCAACAGGGACGCCCTACAATGAGCAGTTCTTC	CASSSTGTPYNEQFF	.	.	TRBV7-3	TRBJ2-1
TGTGCCGGCAGTTTAAGGTTCCAGGGGTCCGGGGCCAACGTCCTGACTTTC	CAGSLRFQGSGANVLTF	.	.	TRBV28	TRBJ2-6
TGCAGTATGAGGGATTCGCGGGGGGCTTCCTACGAGCAGTACTTC	CSMRDSRGASYEQYF	TRBD2	.	TRBV20-1	TRBJ2-7
TGCAGTGCTAGGAGCGGCCCAAGGCCACCCCTCCACTTT	CSARSGPRPPLHF	.	.	TRBV20-1	TRBJ1-6
TGCAGCGTTTCGTGGACGGGAGAGACCCAGTACTTC	CSVSWTGETQYF	.	.	TRBV29-1	TRBJ2-5
TGTGCCAGCAGCCCCCGGACGATACCTCATCTTGGCTACACCTTC	CASSPRTIPHLGYTF	.	.	TRBV3-1	TRBJ1-2
TGCAGTGCCCTGGGCCCGGTTGAGCAGTTCTTC	CSALGPVEQFF	.	.	TRBV20-1	TRBJ2-1
TGCAGTGCTTCTCCAGACGAAGAGCAGTTCTTC	CSASPDEEQFF	.	.	TRBV20-1	TRBJ2-1
TGCAGTGCTGGAAGGTCCTACGAGCAGTACTTC	CSAGRSYEQYF	.	.	TRBV20-1	TRBJ2-7
TGTGCCAGCAGCTTATATGGCAGGGAAGAGACCCAGTACTTC	CASSLYGREETQYF	.	once	TRBV7-8	TRBJ2-5
TGTGCCTGGAGTGTAGGTGTTAACCAGCCCCAGCATTTT	CAWSVGVNQPQHF	.	few	TRBV30	TRBJ1-5
TGTGCCAGCAGCTTACAGGGAGATGGTCTCGGGAAACTGTTTTTT	CASSLQGDGLGKLFF	.	.	TRBV7-9	TRBJ1-4
TGTGCCAGCAGCCCAGGACAGGGTAGACGGGCTGAAGCTTTCTTT	CASSPGQGRRAEAFF	TRBD1	once	TRBV5-6	TRBJ1-1
TGTGCCTGGAGTAGACTAGCGGGGGCCTACGAGCAGTACTTC	CAWSRLAGAYEQYF	TRBD2	.	TRBV30	TRBJ2-7
TGCGCCAGCAGCCGGGAAGCCCTTGGACAGGGCGGCACAGATACGCAGTATTTT	CASSREALGQGGTDTQYF	TRBD1	.	TRBV4-1	TRBJ2-3